This T cell receptor beta chain was obtained from a study of Graves' ophthalmopathy and Graves' hyperthyroidism (dated by TCRdb to 2017 to 2018). Turning to the overall study: Peripheral blood was collected before any treatment was given, at the time of initial diagnosis. To explore V-J signatures that distinguish ophthalmopathy from hyperthyroidism, a discovery set of 100 patients was enrolled, made up of around 40 with ophthalmopathy and 57 with stable hyperthyroidism. In more than five hyperthyroidism patients, T-cell repertoires of thyroid tissue and blood were compared. For training and testing, the 100 or so patients in the discovery cohort were randomly divided in a 7:3 ratio. An independent validation cohort was composed of around 19 hyperthyroidism patients and approximately 15 patients who later progressed from hyperthyroidism to ophthalmopathy. Following sampling, methimazole starting at 30 mg daily was administered to hyperthyroidism patients, and high-dose intravenous methylprednisolone was administered to ophthalmopathy patients. To tell Graves' ophthalmopathy apart from Graves' hyperthyroidism, and to predict which patients would progress to ophthalmopathy, the study relied on TCR beta repertoire signatures. In total, approximately 140 blood samples were TCR-sequenced: 40 to 45 ophthalmopathy, approximately 80 hyperthyroidism and some 17 hyperthyroidism-to-ophthalmopathy patients. Findings and caveats that apply to the study as a whole: No statistical method was used to set the sample size in advance, and the investigators knew which group each participant was assigned to. Most of the expanded thyroid clonotypes with a frequency above 0.001 were also detected in blood, and it was suggested that the thyroid immune response may be reflected by blood repertoires. In validation, the model predicted ophthalmopathy progression with about 64% sensitivity and 72% to 80% specificity; about a dozen predicted patients were CT-confirmed with GO in a median of approximately 6.2 months. In cross-validation, the 13-signature model distinguished ophthalmopathy from stable hyperthyroidism with 87.88% sensitivity and around 83% specificity, while in the test set the corresponding values were around 79% and 71%.

Stable hyperthyroidism was defined as no progression to ophthalmopathy within 18 months of follow-up. Patients with hyperthyroidism were aged 18 to 65 years, had been newly diagnosed, and had a disease duration of less than 2 months. Patients with other autoimmune diseases, uncontrolled infections, pregnancy or lactation were excluded. Diagnosis relied on clinical symptoms, serum thyroxine, TRAb, thyroid ultrasound and orbital computed tomography. Using Ficoll-Paque density gradient centrifugation, PBMCs were isolated from 9.5 to 10 ml of fresh peripheral blood. Total RNA was extracted using Trizol reagent, and RNA quality was checked on an Agilent 2100 Bioanalyzer. TCR beta CDR3 regions were amplified from RNA transcripts for repertoire sequencing. The first round was an RT-PCR using HTBI primers with the Qiagen OneStep RT-PCR kit, and this first round was followed by a second-round multiplex PCR, then size selection and purification. Libraries were sequenced on an Illumina HiSeq2000 using paired-end 100 bp reads. In the source study's methods: SOAPnuke was used to process the reads, removing any read that contained adapters or uncalled bases, had a mean Phred below 15, or lacked an exact match to the constant primer or identifier. COPE v1.2.5 was used to merge the high-quality paired reads. Each unique nucleotide sequence was defined as a clonotype, and clonotypes were aligned to IMGT TRB V, D and J references with MiTCR v1.1. Only V-J combinations with frequency above 0.0001 were analysed, covering about 99% of repertoires. For each V-J combination, a TCR clonal expansion and chaos score was defined as the ratio of F50 clonal expansion to chaos observed in the TCRdist matrix. Features were reduced by Welch's t-statistics and random forest to over ten V-J combinations, which fed a naive Bayes classifier. Thyroid-blood repertoire similarity was quantified with the Morisita-Horn index. TCRdb handled the public reads itself, with Q25 trimming in fastp and clone calling in MiXCR, and kept productive beta chains. For every CDR3 protein sequence, its rows merge into one entry that carries the most common genes and DNA. The V and J calls here are based on TCRdb, not the publication. The sample table contains 400,000 to 450,000 distinct CDR3 sequences; only one count was recorded for approximately 21% of them. The ten largest clonotypes hold around 3.1% of the sample.

Trimming takes 0 bases from V and 4 bases from J, and the germline ends sit 10 bases apart. The germline V gene sets CDR1 to SGHAT and CDR2 to FQNNGV. The CDR3 goes from the cysteine to the phenylalanine over 14 residues. Only CDR3 DNA remains: 42 bases, in frame from the first base. Remarks on this clonotype: There is no known antigen for this receptor. Base qualities were left out, and no much larger clone turns up one base away.

The source material was peripheral blood. The chain is encoded by TRBV11-2 joined to TRBJ2-7, with the identity of the D gene unclear. The clonotype originates from a young woman with stable Graves' hyperthyroidism. Donor details come from another sample of the same person, matched by shared clones. The CDR3 is CASSLDPQEYEQYF. The sequenced DNA is TGTGCCAGCAGCTTAGATCCCCAGGAGTACGAGCAGTACTTC. With the portions outside the CDR3 filled from the reference TRBV11-2 and TRBJ2-7 genes, the complete variable region becomes EAGVAQSPRYKIIEKRQSVAFWCNPISGHATLYWYQQILGQGPKLLIQFQNNGVVDDSQLPKDRFSAERLKGVDSTLKIQPAKLEDSAVYLCASSLDPQEYEQYFGPGTRLTVT.